Below, 23 T cell receptor beta chains from the same sample are listed, as sequenced in a study of beta chain features in type 1 diabetes. Expressed TCRB transcripts were sequenced because the entire RNA isolate underwent reverse transcription. Sequencing used immunoSEQ multiplex PCR; TCRdb keeps in-frame clones, though not all of them. The sample records about 900,000 clones, roughly a sixth being singletons. What was sequenced was naive CD4+ T cells from blood. All receptors come from a young woman in good health.

This clone was seen a few times. The chain couples TRBV5-1 to TRBJ2-1; D not resolved. Germline V lookup: CDR1 SGHRS, CDR2 YFSETQ. The CDR3 runs to 14 residues. Trimming cost V 7 bases and J 4 bases, with 15 bases left between them. CDR3 in amino acids: CASALTGFYNEQFF. The DNA for the CDR3 is TGCGCCAGCGCCTTAACGGGTTTTTACAATGAGCAGTTCTTC. The full variable domain, completed using reference TRBV5-1 and TRBJ2-1, is KAGVTQTPRYLIKTRGQQVTLSCSPISGHRSVSWYQQTPGQGLQFLFEYFSETQRNKGNFPGRFSGRQFSNSRSEMNVSTLELGDSALYLCASALTGFYNEQFFGPGTRLTVL.

The chain has TRBV6-1 and TRBJ1-5; D is possibly TRBD1 (6 bases). Germline-derived CDR1 and CDR2 are MNHNS and SASEGT. Trimming pared 7 bases from V and 4 bases from J, leaving 14 bases between. CDR3 size: 14 residues. The CDR3 DNA follows: TGTGCCAGCATTAGAGACAGGACGAATCAGCCCCAGCATTTT. Translated, it gives CASIRDRTNQPQHF.

This clone was observed a handful of times. This chain links TRBV6-1 with TRBJ2-7, with 9 bases fitting TRBD1. CDR3 length equals 17 residues. The germline CDR1 and CDR2 sequences are MNHNS and SASEGT. The trim removed 4 bases at V and 1 base at J, leaving 11 bases unmatched. CDR3 coding DNA: TGTGCCAGCAGTGCAATTCCGGGACAGGGATCATCCTACGAGCAGTACTTC. Its translation is CASSAIPGQGSSYEQYF.

J is TRBJ2-1 and V is TRBV4-3; D is undetermined. This CDR3 comprises 16 residues. Germline V gene lookup returns CDR1 LGHNA and CDR2 YSLEER. The germline V and J ends were trimmed by 4 bases and 6 bases, with 19 bases remaining between them. The CDR3 loop is CASSRIGVLSPNEQFF. CDR3 bases: TGCGCCAGCAGCCGAATCGGAGTTCTGTCCCCCAATGAGCAGTTCTTC.

The chain uses TRBV19 and TRBJ2-3, with a weak D call TRBD2 (6 bases). Trimming cost V 3 bases and J 1 base, with 17 bases left between them. This CDR3 contains 17 residues. Looked up from germline, CDR1 is LNHDA and CDR2 is SQIVND (reference sequence). The CDR3 DNA sequence: TGTGCCAGTAGTATCCGAATGGGTTGGGAGGGCACAGATACGCAGTATTTT. This sequence encodes CASSIRMGWEGTDTQYF.

The rearrangement uses TRBV7-2 and TRBJ2-7; tentatively, D is TRBD2 (6 bases). Germline V gene data show CDR1 as SGHTA and CDR2 as FQGNSA. The CDR3 is made up of 12 amino acids. V lost 5 bases and J lost 2, with 7 bases in between. Here the CDR3 DNA reads TGTGCCAGCAGCACTAGCCCCTACGAGCAGTACTTC. Translating gives CASSTSPYEQYF.

This clone was found a few times. This chain links TRBV10-3 with TRBJ2-1; D is unresolved. Deletions cut 2 bases from V and 9 bases from J, with 8 bases between. The CDR3 has 12 residues. CDR1 ENHRY and CDR2 SYGVKD come from the germline V gene. The CDR3: CAISEHLSEQFF. The CDR3 DNA sequence: TGTGCCATCAGTGAGCACCTGAGTGAGCAGTTCTTC.

The CDR3 here is CASSFFSGSSTDTQYF. The CDR3 DNA sequence: TGTGCCAGCAGCTTTTTCAGCGGTTCTAGCACAGATACGCAGTATTTT. J is TRBJ2-3 and V is TRBV5-5, with a tentative D call TRBD2 (5 bases). The germline CDR1 and CDR2 sequences are SGHKS and YYEKEE (reference sequence). Trimming left V 2 bases short and J 0 bases short, with 13 bases between. The CDR3 loop spans 16 amino acids. Complete variable domain (other parts from reference TRBV5-5 and TRBJ2-3): DAGVTQSPTHLIKTRGQQVTLRCSPISGHKSVSWYQQVLGQGPQFIFQYYEKEERGRGNFPDRFSARQFPNYSSELNVNALLLGDSALYLCASSFFSGSSTDTQYFGPGTRLTVL.

This chain joins TRBV7-9 and TRBJ2-1; D unclear. Germline V gene sequence: CDR1 SEHNR, CDR2 FQNEAQ (reference sequence). The CDR3 length is 13 residues. V was trimmed by 5 bases and J by 4 bases, leaving 9 bases between them. CDR3 DNA: TGTGCCAGCAGCCGCCATAAGTACAATGAGCAGTTCTTC. Translated, it gives CASSRHKYNEQFF. Full variable domain (remainder filled in from reference TRBV7-9 and TRBJ2-1): DTGVSQNPRHKITKRGQNVTFRCDPISEHNRLYWYRQTLGQGPEFLTYFQNEAQLEKSRLLSDRFSAERPKGSFSTLEIQRTEQGDSAMYLCASSRHKYNEQFFGPGTRLTVL.

This clone was counted only a few times. One end of the junction fails to match germline, which may point to a read error. The V and J genes are TRBV6-6 and TRBJ2-3, with D maybe TRBD2 (5 bases). Germline CDR1 MNHNY, CDR2 SVGAGI (reference sequence). CDR3 size: 12 residues. DNA for the CDR3: TGTGCCAGCAATTACGGGCTAGCAGCGCAGTATTTT. Translated: CASNYGLAAQYF.

The chain is built from TRBV5-6 and TRBJ2-7; D may be TRBD2 (6 bases). The germline V gene encodes CDR1 SGHDT and CDR2 YYEEEE. V lost 2 bases, J lost 4 bases, and 19 bases lay in between. The CDR3 spans 16 residues. The CDR3 DNA follows: TGTGCCAGCAGCTTTGGACTCTCGGGGGTGACTTACGAGCAGTACTTC. This codes for CASSFGLSGVTYEQYF.

This clone showed up just a few times. The chain uses TRBV14 and TRBJ1-1; 7 bases are a match to TRBD1. The CDR3 is 16 amino acids. Germline V CDR1 and CDR2: SGHDN, FVKESK. The trim removed 0 bases at V and 0 bases at J, leaving 4 bases unmatched. The CDR3 region has the DNA TGTGCCAGCAGCCAAGAGACAGGGAGTTTGAACACTGAAGCTTTCTTT. Residues: CASSQETGSLNTEAFF.

This rearrangement joins TRBV6-6 to TRBJ2-2; no reliable D call. CDR3 length equals 14 residues. Germline loops: CDR1 MNHNY, CDR2 SVGAGI (reference sequence). Deletions cut 8 bases from V and 3 bases from J, with 13 bases between. The CDR3, as DNA: TGTGCCAGCCATTCCCGGTGGGACACCGGGGAGCTGTTTTTT. Translated, it gives CASHSRWDTGELFF.

This clone was seen more than once but under ten times. The rearrangement uses TRBV25-1 and TRBJ2-3, with TRBD2 identical over 7 bases. This CDR3 contains 14 residues. V shed 3 bases, J shed 7 bases, and the junction held 7 bases outside the gene matches. CDR1 is MGHDK, CDR2 SYGVNS, per germline. The CDR3 DNA reads as TGTGCCAGCAGTGACTATGGGGGGGACTATACGCAGTATTTT. Translation gives CASSDYGGDYTQYF.

The chain recombines TRBV19 with TRBJ2-3; D call uncertain. Trimming took 2 bases from V and 2 from J, leaving 11 bases between them. Germline assignment: CDR1 LNHDA and CDR2 SQIVND (reference sequence). The CDR3 totals 15 residues. The CDR3 reads CASSISAGATDTQYF. The CDR3 nucleotides are TGTGCCAGTAGTATATCCGCAGGAGCCACAGATACGCAGTATTTT.

In this sample, this clone turned up a few times. This rearrangement joins TRBV6-1 to TRBJ1-2; weak D call: TRBD1 (5 bases). V was pared by 2 bases and J by 0 bases, with 16 bases between. The germline CDR1 and CDR2 sequences are MNHNS and SASEGT. The CDR3 is made up of 17 amino acids. The CDR3: CASSEPTTGETNYGYTF. DNA for the CDR3: TGTGCCAGCAGTGAACCGACAACGGGGGAAACTAACTATGGCTACACCTTC.

This chain joins TRBV2 and TRBJ1-5; D gene ambiguous. V was pared by 5 bases and J by 2 bases, with 10 bases between. This CDR3 is built from 14 residues. CDR1 SNHLY and CDR2 FYNNEI come from the germline V gene. DNA of the CDR3: TGTGCCAGCAGTTCCGAGGTCGGCAATCAGCCCCAGCATTTT. The encoded protein is CASSSEVGNQPQHF.

The rearrangement links TRBV27 to TRBJ1-1; D is unresolved. Germline-derived CDR1 and CDR2 are MNHEY and SMNVEV (reference sequence). The length of the CDR3 is 13 residues. The V and J ends lost 6 bases and 5 bases respectively, with 13 bases between them. CDR3 bases: TGTGCCAGCAGCCCGACTTGGGAGACTGAAGCTTTCTTT. This codes for CASSPTWETEAFF.

Only a few counts were recorded for this clone. The V call is TRBV2, the J call TRBJ2-1; maybe TRBD1 (5 bases). V was cut by 2 bases and J by 9 bases, with 5 bases left in between. This CDR3 spans 11 amino acids. Germline CDR1 SNHLY, CDR2 FYNNEI. CDR3 nucleotides: TGTGCCAGCAGTGAACAGGGTGAGCAGTTCTTC. It translates to CASSEQGEQFF.

The chain recombines TRBV25-1 with TRBJ2-5; D assignment may be TRBD1 or TRBD2 (5 bases each). CDR1 is MGHDK, CDR2 SYGVNS, per germline. The CDR3 contains 14 residues. V was clipped by 4 bases and J by 1 base, with 10 bases between them. In DNA, the CDR3 is TGTGCCAGCAGTGGGGGGAAAAGCCAAGAGACCCAGTACTTC. Translating it yields CASSGGKSQETQYF.

The V call is TRBV7-9, the J call TRBJ2-1; 9 bases are shared with TRBD1. The trim removed 5 bases at V and 7 bases at J, leaving 9 bases unmatched. The germline V gene has CDR1 SEHNR and CDR2 FQNEAQ (reference sequence). CDR3 length equals 15 residues. CDR3 sequence reads: CASSPDRGQWNEQFF. CDR3 nucleotide sequence: TGTGCCAGCAGCCCGGACAGGGGTCAGTGGAATGAGCAGTTCTTC.

The chain links TRBV4-2 to TRBJ1-4, with 8 bases lining up with TRBD1. CDR3 size: 15 residues. V lost 2 bases and J lost 6; bases outside the gene matches: 5. Germline CDR1 is LGHNA and CDR2 is YNFKEQ. The CDR3 nucleotides are TGTGCCAGCAGCCAACCCCAGGGGGCGCATGAAAAACTGTTTTTT. This encodes CASSQPQGAHEKLFF.

The J gene is TRBJ2-3, the V gene TRBV5-4; D is undetermined. This CDR3 has 12 amino acids. Per germline, CDR1 SGHNT and CDR2 YYREEE (reference sequence). With 0 bases removed from V and 4 bases from J, the gap between germline ends came to 3 bases. CDR3 nucleotides: TGTGCCAGCAGCTTGGTTTCAGATACGCAGTATTTT. The encoded protein is CASSLVSDTQYF.